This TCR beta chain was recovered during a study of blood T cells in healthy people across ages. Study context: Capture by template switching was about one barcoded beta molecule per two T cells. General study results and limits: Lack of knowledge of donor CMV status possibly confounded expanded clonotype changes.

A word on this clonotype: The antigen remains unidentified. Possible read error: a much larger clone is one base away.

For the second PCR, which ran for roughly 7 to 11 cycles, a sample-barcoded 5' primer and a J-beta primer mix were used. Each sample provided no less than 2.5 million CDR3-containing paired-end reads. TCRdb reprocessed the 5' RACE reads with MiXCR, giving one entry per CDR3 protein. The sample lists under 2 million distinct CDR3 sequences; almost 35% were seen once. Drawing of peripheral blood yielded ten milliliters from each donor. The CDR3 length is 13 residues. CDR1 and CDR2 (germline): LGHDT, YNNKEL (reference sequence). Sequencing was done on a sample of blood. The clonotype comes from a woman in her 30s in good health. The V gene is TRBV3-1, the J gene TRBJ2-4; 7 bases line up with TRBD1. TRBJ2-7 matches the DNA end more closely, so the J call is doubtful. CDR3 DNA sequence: TGTGCCAGCAGCCGGGACAGCTTCTACGAGCAGTACTTC. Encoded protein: CASSRDSFYEQYF.